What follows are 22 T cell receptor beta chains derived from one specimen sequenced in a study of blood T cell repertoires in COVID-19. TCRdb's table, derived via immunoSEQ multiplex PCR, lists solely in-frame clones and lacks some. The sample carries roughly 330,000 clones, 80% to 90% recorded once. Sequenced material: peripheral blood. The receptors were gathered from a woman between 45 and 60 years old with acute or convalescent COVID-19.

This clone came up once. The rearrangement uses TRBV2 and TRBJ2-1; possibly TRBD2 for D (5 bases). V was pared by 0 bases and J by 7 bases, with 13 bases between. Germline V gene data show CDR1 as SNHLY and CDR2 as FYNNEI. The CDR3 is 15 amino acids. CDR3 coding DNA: TGTGCCAGCAGTGAAGCATCAGCGGAAGCTAATGAGCAGTTCTTC. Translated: CASSEASAEANEQFF.

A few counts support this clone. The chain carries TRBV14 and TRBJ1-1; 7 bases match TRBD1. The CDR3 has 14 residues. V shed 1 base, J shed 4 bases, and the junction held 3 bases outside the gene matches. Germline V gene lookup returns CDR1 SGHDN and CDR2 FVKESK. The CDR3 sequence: CASSQGQGTTEAFF. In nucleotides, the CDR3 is TGTGCCAGCAGCCAAGGACAGGGTACCACTGAAGCTTTCTTT.

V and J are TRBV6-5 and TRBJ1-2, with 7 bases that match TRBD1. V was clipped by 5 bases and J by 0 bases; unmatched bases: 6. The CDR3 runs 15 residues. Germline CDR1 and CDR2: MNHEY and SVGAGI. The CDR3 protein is CASSQPGQTNYGYTF. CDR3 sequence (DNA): TGTGCCAGCAGTCAGCCGGGACAGACTAACTATGGCTACACCTTC.

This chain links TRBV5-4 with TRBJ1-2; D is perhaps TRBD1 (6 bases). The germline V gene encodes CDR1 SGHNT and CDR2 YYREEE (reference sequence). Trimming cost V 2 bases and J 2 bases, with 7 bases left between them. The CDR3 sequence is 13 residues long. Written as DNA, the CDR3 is TGTGCCAGCAGCTTACAGGGAAACTATGGCTACACCTTC. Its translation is CASSLQGNYGYTF.

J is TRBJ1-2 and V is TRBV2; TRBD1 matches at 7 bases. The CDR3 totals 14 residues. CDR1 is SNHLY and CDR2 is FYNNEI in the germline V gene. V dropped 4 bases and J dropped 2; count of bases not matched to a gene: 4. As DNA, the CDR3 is TGTGCCAGCAGTGTGGAGGGGGCGAACTATGGCTACACCTTC. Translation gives CASSVEGANYGYTF.

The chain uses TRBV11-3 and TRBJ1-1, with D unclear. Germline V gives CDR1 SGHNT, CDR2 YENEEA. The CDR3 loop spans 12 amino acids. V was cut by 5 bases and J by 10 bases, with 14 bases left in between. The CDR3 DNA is TGTGCCAGCAGCGCCCACCGAGGAAGAGCTTTCTTT. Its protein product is CASSAHRGRAFF. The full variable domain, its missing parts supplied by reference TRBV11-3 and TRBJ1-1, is EAGVVQSPRYKIIEKKQPVAFWCNPISGHNTLYWYLQNLGQGPELLIRYENEEAVDDSQLPKDRFSAERLKGVDSTLKIQPAELGDSAVYLCASSAHRGRAFFGQGTRLTVV.

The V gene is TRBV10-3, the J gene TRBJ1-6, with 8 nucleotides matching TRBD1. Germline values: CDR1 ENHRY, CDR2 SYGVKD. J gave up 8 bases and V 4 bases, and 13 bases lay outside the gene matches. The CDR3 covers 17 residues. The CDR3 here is CAISGSTGSQGDSPLHF. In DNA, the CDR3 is TGTGCCATCAGTGGGAGCACGGGATCACAGGGGGATTCACCCCTCCACTTT.

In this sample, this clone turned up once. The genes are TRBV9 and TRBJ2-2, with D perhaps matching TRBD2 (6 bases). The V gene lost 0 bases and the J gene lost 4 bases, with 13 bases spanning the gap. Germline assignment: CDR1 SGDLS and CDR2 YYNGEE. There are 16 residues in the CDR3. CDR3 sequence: CASSVGRGKSTGELFF. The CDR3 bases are TGTGCCAGCAGCGTAGGGAGGGGAAAGAGCACCGGGGAGCTGTTTTTT.

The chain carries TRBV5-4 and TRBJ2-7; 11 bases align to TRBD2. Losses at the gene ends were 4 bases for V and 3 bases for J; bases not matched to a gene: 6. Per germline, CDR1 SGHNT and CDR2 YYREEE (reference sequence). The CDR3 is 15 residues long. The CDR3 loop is CASSTGTSGYYEQYF. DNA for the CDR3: TGTGCCAGCAGCACCGGGACTAGCGGATACTACGAGCAGTACTTC.

The CDR3 here is CASQGHLGNTEAFF. The CDR3 region has the DNA TGTGCCAGCCAGGGACATCTTGGGAACACTGAAGCTTTCTTT. J is TRBJ1-1 and V is TRBV7-9; TRBD1 might be the D (6 bases). The CDR3 runs to 14 residues. Germline V gives CDR1 SEHNR, CDR2 FQNEAQ (reference sequence). The V and J ends lost 8 bases and 1 base respectively, with 14 bases between them.

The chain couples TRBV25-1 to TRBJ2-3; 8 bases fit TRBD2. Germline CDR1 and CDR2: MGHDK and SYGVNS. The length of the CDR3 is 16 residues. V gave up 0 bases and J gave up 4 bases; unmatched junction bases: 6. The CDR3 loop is CASSEYYPGGADTQYF. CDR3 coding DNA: TGTGCCAGCAGTGAATATTACCCGGGAGGGGCAGATACGCAGTATTTT.

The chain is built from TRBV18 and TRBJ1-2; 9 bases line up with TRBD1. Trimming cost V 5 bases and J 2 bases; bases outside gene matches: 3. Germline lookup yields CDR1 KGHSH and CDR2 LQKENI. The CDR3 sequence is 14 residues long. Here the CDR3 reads CASSIDRGNYGYTF. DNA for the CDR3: TGTGCCAGCTCAATCGACAGGGGGAACTATGGCTACACCTTC.

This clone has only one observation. The CDR3 DNA sequence: TGTGCCAGCTCACCACAGGGGTCAGGGGTCGAAAAACTGTTTTTT. This gives the protein CASSPQGSGVEKLFF. This chain connects TRBV18 to TRBJ1-4, with D possibly being TRBD1 (6 bases). Germline assignment: CDR1 KGHSH and CDR2 LQKENI. The CDR3 consists of 15 residues. The V gene lost 1 base and the J gene lost 8 bases, with 14 bases spanning the gap.

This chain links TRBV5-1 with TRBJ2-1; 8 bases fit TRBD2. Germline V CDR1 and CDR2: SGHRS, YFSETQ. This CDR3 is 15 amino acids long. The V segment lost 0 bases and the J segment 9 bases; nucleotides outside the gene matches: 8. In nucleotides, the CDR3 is TGCGCCAGCAGCTTGGATGACGGGAGGGTAGGTGAGCAGTTCTTC. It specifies CASSLDDGRVGEQFF.

CDR3 DNA: TGCGCCAGCAGCTCCGAACTAGGATACGAGCAGTACTTC. Translated, it gives CASSSELGYEQYF. The J gene is TRBJ2-7, the V gene TRBV5-1; maybe TRBD2 (5 bases). The ends were cut back, 3 bases at V and 4 bases at J, with 11 bases in the middle. The CDR3 totals 13 residues. The V gene's germline CDR1 is SGHRS and CDR2 YFSETQ.

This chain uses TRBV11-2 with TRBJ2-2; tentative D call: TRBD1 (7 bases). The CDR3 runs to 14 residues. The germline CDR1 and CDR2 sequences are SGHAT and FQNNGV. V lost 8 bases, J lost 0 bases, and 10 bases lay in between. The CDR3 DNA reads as TGTGCCAGCTCAGGGGGGACGAACACCGGGGAGCTGTTTTTT. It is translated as CASSGGTNTGELFF.

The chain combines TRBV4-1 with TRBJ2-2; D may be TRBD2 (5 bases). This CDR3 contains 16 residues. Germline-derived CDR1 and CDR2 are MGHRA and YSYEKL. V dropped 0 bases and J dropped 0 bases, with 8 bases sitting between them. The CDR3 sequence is CASSQEYGANTGELFF. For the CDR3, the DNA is TGCGCCAGCAGCCAAGAATACGGGGCGAACACCGGGGAGCTGTTTTTT.

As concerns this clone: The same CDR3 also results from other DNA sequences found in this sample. The CDR3 nucleotides are TGCGCCAGCAGCTTAGGTCTAGCGGGGAGCACAGATACGCAGTATTTT. It translates to CASSLGLAGSTDTQYF. The rearrangement uses TRBV5-1 and TRBJ2-3, with 9 nucleotides matching TRBD2. The germline gives CDR1 SGHRS, CDR2 YFSETQ. The CDR3 runs 16 residues. Unmatched junction bases numbered 4, after V lost 2 bases and J lost 0 bases.

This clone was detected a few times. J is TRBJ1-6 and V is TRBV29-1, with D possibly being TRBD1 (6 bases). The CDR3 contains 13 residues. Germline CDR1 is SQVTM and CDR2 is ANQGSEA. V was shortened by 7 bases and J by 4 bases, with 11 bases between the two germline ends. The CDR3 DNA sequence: TGCAGCGCCCGGGACACGTATAATTCACCCCTCCACTTT. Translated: CSARDTYNSPLHF. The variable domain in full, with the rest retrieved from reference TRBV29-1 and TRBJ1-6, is SAVISQKPSRDICQRGTSLTIQCQVDSQVTMMFWYRQQPGQSLTLIATANQGSEATYESGFVIDKFPISRPNLTFSTLTVSNMSPEDSSIYLCSARDTYNSPLHFGNGTRLTVT.

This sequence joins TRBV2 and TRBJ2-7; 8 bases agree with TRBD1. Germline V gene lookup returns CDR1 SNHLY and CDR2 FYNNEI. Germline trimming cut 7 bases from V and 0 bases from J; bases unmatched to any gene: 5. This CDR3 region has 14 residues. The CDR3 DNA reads TGTGCCAGCACCCTGGGACAGGCCTCCTACGAGCAGTACTTC. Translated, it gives CASTLGQASYEQYF.

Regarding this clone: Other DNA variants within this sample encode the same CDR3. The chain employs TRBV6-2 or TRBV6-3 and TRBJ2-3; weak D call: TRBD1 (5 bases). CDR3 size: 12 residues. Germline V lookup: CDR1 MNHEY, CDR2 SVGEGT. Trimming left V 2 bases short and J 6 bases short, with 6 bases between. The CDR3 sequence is CASSYAGDTQYF. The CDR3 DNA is TGTGCCAGCAGTTACGCAGGGGATACGCAGTATTTT.

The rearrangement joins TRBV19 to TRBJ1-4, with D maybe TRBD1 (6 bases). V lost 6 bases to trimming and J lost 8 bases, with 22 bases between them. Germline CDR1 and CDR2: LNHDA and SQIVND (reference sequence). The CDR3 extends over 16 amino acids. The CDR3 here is CASSLLTGIGKEKLFF. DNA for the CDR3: TGTGCCAGTAGCCTTTTAACAGGGATAGGAAAGGAAAAACTGTTTTTT.